The rows below give T cell receptor beta chains drawn from one sample of a study of read filtering for tumor transcriptome and immune sequencing. Via MiXCR, TCRdb re-called the reads, giving one row per CDR3 protein. The sample holds 35,000 to 50,000 distinct CDR3 sequences, about 20% seen once. The sequenced material came from a population of CD138-negative cells sorted from bone marrow. These receptors all come from a donor over 35 with multiple myeloma. Both conserved end residues are trimmed from each CDR3.

TRBV20-1	TRBJ2-1	SARAPGQGWNEQF
TRBV20-1	TRBJ2-2	SARDTAGGGFSGELF
TRBV29-1	TRBJ2-1	SVEASVYNEQF
TRBV11-2	TRBJ2-3	ASSAGLAGGLGSTDTQY
TRBV19	TRBJ1-5	ASSSTGGKWDPQH
TRBV5-6	TRBJ2-1	ASSLGLASHEQF
TRBV18	TRBJ2-2	ATGQQNTGELF
TRBV2	TRBJ2-5	ASQWSGSQETQY
TRBV15	TRBJ2-6	ATSREGTGANVLT
TRBV6-5	TRBJ2-5	ASRLTGGETQY
TRBV16	TRBJ1-3	ARSRSSGNTIY
TRBV29-1	TRBJ2-7	SVEEGTGVEQY
TRBV20-1	TRBJ2-5	SAGTGSETQY
TRBV20-1	TRBJ2-7	SAPFGTANYEQY
TRBV12-3/TRBV12-4	TRBJ2-2	ASSLWEANTGELF
TRBV4-3	TRBJ1-4	ASSQEAGVATNEKLF
TRBV2	TRBJ2-2	ASKASANTGELF
TRBV7-6	TRBJ2-7	ASSLFPALAGDSYEQY
TRBV5-1	TRBJ1-5	ASSSEGGPNQPQH
TRBV28	TRBJ1-5	ASSLSGTGVNQPQH
TRBV12-3/TRBV12-4	TRBJ2-7	ASSFLGIYEQY
TRBV2	TRBJ2-5	ASSGTSGAYQETQY
TRBV27	TRBJ1-2	ASSLGQGTLYGYT
TRBV18	TRBJ2-3	ASSPPGVQDTQY
TRBV4-1	TRBJ1-3	ASSQEWTGGFGNTIY
TRBV7-9	TRBJ2-5	ASSQGYRFGETQY